This T cell receptor (beta chain) was sequenced during a study of T and B cells in COVID-19 patients. Study-level background: The recovered patients had mostly mild to moderate COVID-19 with outpatient management. Of around 20 active-infection patients, 15 to 18 carried comorbidities linked to unfavorable COVID-19 outcome. Study findings and constraints: The recovered cohort had some 2,000 exclusive TCR clusters, including 25 to 35 low generation probability clusters.

Concerning this clonotype itself: Antigen: not known.

BIOMED2 TRB-A/B primer pools were used in multiplex TRB PCR. TCRdb ran MiXCR on the multiplex PCR reads and lists one entry per CDR3 protein. Of about 14,000 distinct CDR3 sequences in the sample, 29% were seen once. From blood, about 220-500 ng of genomic DNA served as TRB template. The specimen was blood. This receptor was obtained from a human donor who had recovered from COVID-19.

The CDR3 is CASSRGLAGGRLYTGELFF. CDR3 bases: TGTGCCAGCAGTAGGGGACTAGCCGGCGGGAGGTTATACACCGGGGAGCTGTTTTTT. The rearrangement links TRBV28 to TRBJ2-2, with 9 bases matching TRBD2. Germline CDR1 MDHEN, CDR2 SYDVKM. The CDR3 totals 19 residues. V lost 5 bases and J lost 3; bases outside the gene matches: 16.